This T cell receptor beta chain was retrieved from a study of cytomegalovirus exposure and HLA in healthy donors. This CDR3 contains 13 residues. V dropped 5 bases and J dropped 2 bases, with 10 bases sitting between them. Germline CDR1 is LNHDA and CDR2 is SQIVND (reference sequence). Assay used: immunoSEQ multiplex PCR; TCRdb lists only in-frame clones, some missing. The sample carries some 200,000 clones, more than 75% recorded once. The sequenced sample consisted of PBMCs. The receptor comes from a man in his thirties or forties in good health and CMV-seropositive. The J gene is TRBJ2-7, the V gene TRBV19; D unresolved. The DNA for the CDR3 is TGTGCCAGTAGTGTAGGTGGGGCCTACGAGCAGTACTTC. Translated, it gives CASSVGGAYEQYF.